Below, 27 T cell receptor beta chains from the same sample are listed, as sequenced in a study of neurological immune-mediated disorders. Time point given: longitudinal time-point 1 (baseline). Each CDR3 protein gets one entry after TCRdb re-called the 5' RACE reads with MiXCR. The sample holds around 69,000 distinct CDR3 sequences; 10% are singletons and the top ten take 8.5% to 10%. Sequenced: PBMCs. The receptors were sampled from a young man in good health.

This clonotype was detected ten times or more. The chain combines TRBV20-1 with TRBJ2-7, with TRBD2 identical over 8 bases. Germline V lookup: CDR1 DFQATT, CDR2 SNEGSKA (reference sequence). The trim removed 0 bases at V and 2 bases at J, leaving 6 bases unmatched. The CDR3 consists of 15 residues. In DNA, the CDR3 is TGCAGTGCTAGAGAAACCGGGACTAGACCCTACGAGCAGTACTTC. It codes for CSARETGTRPYEQYF.

Note on this clonotype: This may be a read error: a much more frequent sequence differs by one nucleotide. The rearrangement joins TRBV4-1 to TRBJ2-7, with D possibly matching TRBD2 (6 bases). Germline CDR1 is MGHRA and CDR2 is YSYEKL. V lost 1 base and J 6 bases, leaving 16 bases between the germline ends. CDR3 length equals 15 residues. CDR3 residues: CASSQVLGSPREQYF. The CDR3 DNA is TGCGCCAGCAGCCAAGTTCTCGGGAGCCCCCGCGAGCAGTACTTC.

At least ten counts were recorded for this clonotype. The J gene is TRBJ2-7, the V gene TRBV6-5, with D hard to call. V dropped 2 bases and J dropped 2 bases, with 7 bases sitting between them. Germline V CDR1 and CDR2: MNHEY, SVGAGI. The CDR3 extends over 13 amino acids. The CDR3 spells CASSYRQTYEQYF. The CDR3 region has the DNA TGTGCCAGCAGTTACAGGCAAACCTACGAGCAGTACTTC.

This clonotype was seen repeatedly, ten times or more. J is TRBJ1-2 and V is TRBV7-2, with D unresolved. Germline CDR1 is SGHTA and CDR2 is FQGNSA. Trimming removed 5 bases at V and 8 bases at J, with 18 bases between. This CDR3 contains 14 residues. CDR3 residues: CASSQRALSEGYTF. The CDR3 DNA reads as TGTGCCAGCAGCCAGAGGGCCCTCTCCGAAGGCTACACCTTC.

This clonotype was detected only once. The chain is built from TRBV20-1 and TRBJ2-3, with TRBD1 matching 8 bases. CDR1 is DFQATT and CDR2 is SNEGSKA in the germline V gene (reference sequence). The CDR3 extends over 14 amino acids. The V and J ends lost 5 bases and 1 base, in that order; junction bases with no gene match: 5. CDR3 sequence reads: CSASGGGGTDTQYF. CDR3 in DNA: TGCAGTGCTTCAGGGGGCGGTGGCACAGATACGCAGTATTTT.

Concerning this clonotype: A read error may explain this, as a much larger clone is one base away. The V call is TRBV12-3 or TRBV12-4, the J call TRBJ1-2; possibly TRBD1 for D (5 bases). This CDR3 has 11 amino acids. Trimming removed 4 bases from V and 7 bases from J, with 7 bases in between. This CDR3 is CASSYGGGYTF. In DNA form, the CDR3 reads TGTGCCAGCAGTTACGGGGGTGGCTACACCTTC.

In this sample, this clonotype turned up many times. The chain couples TRBV6-6 to TRBJ2-1; possible D gene TRBD1, 6 bases. Germline CDR1 and CDR2: MNHNY and SVGAGI (reference sequence). The CDR3 has 14 residues. Trimming removed 0 bases from V and 7 bases from J, with 10 bases in between. The CDR3 sequence is CASSYSQGRNEQFF. CDR3 coding DNA: TGTGCCAGCAGTTACTCGCAGGGGCGGAATGAGCAGTTCTTC.

This clonotype has at least ten counts. The J gene is TRBJ2-7, the V gene TRBV5-1, with D maybe TRBD1 (5 bases). This CDR3 region has 15 residues. With 0 bases removed from V and 7 bases from J, the gap between germline ends came to 17 bases. The V gene's germline CDR1 is SGHRS and CDR2 YFSETQ. CDR3 sequence: CASSLGPGPLFEQYF. The CDR3 nucleotides are TGCGCCAGCAGCTTGGGTCCAGGGCCCCTTTTTGAGCAGTACTTC.

This clonotype is judged medium-sized. This sequence joins TRBV16 and TRBJ2-7; D call uncertain. This CDR3 has 12 amino acids. CDR1 is KGHSY, CDR2 FQNENV, per germline. Deletions cut 3 bases from V and 2 bases from J, with 5 bases between. CDR3 coding DNA: TGTGCCAGCAGCCAGAGTGCCTACGAGCAGTACTTC. It encodes CASSQSAYEQYF.

This clonotype was observed a handful of times. The gene calls are TRBV5-1 and TRBJ2-7; 10 bases match TRBD1. The CDR3 extends over 15 amino acids. Trimming at V came to 1 base and at J to 4 bases, leaving 5 bases not matched to a gene. CDR1 SGHRS and CDR2 YFSETQ come from the germline V gene. The chain's CDR3 is CASSLLGQGNYEQYF. The CDR3 DNA reads as TGCGCCAGCAGCTTGTTGGGACAGGGGAATTACGAGCAGTACTTC.

This clonotype occurred many times. This sequence joins TRBV10-3 and TRBJ2-2; 8 bases map to TRBD1. Losses at the gene ends were 3 bases for V and 1 base for J; bases not matched to a gene: 1. Germline assignment: CDR1 ENHRY and CDR2 SYGVKD. The CDR3 is 15 residues long. The CDR3 loop reads CAISEGQGNTGELFF. The CDR3 DNA reads as TGTGCCATCAGTGAAGGACAGGGGAACACCGGGGAGCTGTTTTTT.

The chain has TRBV11-1 and TRBJ1-1; D is perhaps TRBD1 (5 bases). This CDR3 is 14 amino acids long. V was pared by 2 bases and J by 0 bases, with 7 bases between. Germline loops: CDR1 SGHAT, CDR2 FQDESV (reference sequence). CDR3: CASSLTTVNTEAFF. DNA of the CDR3: TGTGCCAGCAGCTTAACGACAGTGAACACTGAAGCTTTCTTT.

The V and J genes are TRBV9 and TRBJ2-7, with D tentatively TRBD1 (6 bases). Germline V gene data show CDR1 as SGDLS and CDR2 as YYNGEE. CDR3 length equals 14 residues. V was clipped by 0 bases and J by 10 bases, with 17 bases between them. CDR3 sequence reads: CASSVGVGASDQYF. CDR3 in DNA: TGTGCCAGCAGCGTAGGCGTGGGGGCATCCGACCAGTACTTC.

This clonotype was seen ten or more times. The chain has TRBV20-1 and TRBJ2-3; no definite D call. The CDR3 is 14 amino acids. Trimming removed 5 bases at V and 2 bases at J, with 14 bases between. Germline CDR1 DFQATT, CDR2 SNEGSKA (reference sequence). The CDR3 is CSAVAAKYTDTQYF. Here the CDR3 DNA reads TGCAGTGCTGTCGCCGCAAAATACACAGATACGCAGTATTTT.

This clonotype has a count of ten or more. This rearrangement joins TRBV27 to TRBJ2-1; maybe TRBD1 (7 bases). CDR1 is MNHEY and CDR2 is SMNVEV in the germline V gene (reference sequence). CDR3 size: 16 residues. V lost 7 bases and J lost 8, with 24 bases in between. The CDR3 sequence: CASTFIGGTVRHEQFF. Here the CDR3 DNA reads TGTGCCAGCACCTTCATTGGGGGGACAGTTCGCCATGAGCAGTTCTTC.

This CDR3 reads CAAGQITYNEQFF. In nucleotides, the CDR3 is TGTGCCGCGGGACAAATAACCTACAATGAGCAGTTCTTC. The chain links TRBV7-2 to TRBJ2-1; D is perhaps TRBD1 or TRBD2 (6 bases each). Germline loops: CDR1 SGHTA, CDR2 FQGNSA. The V end lost 11 bases, the J end lost 2 bases, and 13 bases lay between the germline ends. This CDR3 spans 13 amino acids.

This clonotype was seen repeatedly, ten times or more. This rearrangement joins TRBV7-6 to TRBJ1-4; unclear D gene. The CDR3 runs to 15 residues. The V end lost 2 bases, the J end lost 6 bases, and 13 bases lay between the germline ends. From germline, CDR1 is SGHVS and CDR2 FNYEAQ. CDR3 sequence reads: CASSLWSGGDEKLFF. In nucleotides, the CDR3 is TGTGCCAGCAGCTTATGGTCAGGCGGGGATGAAAAACTGTTTTTT.

This clonotype was detected ten times or more. The chain uses TRBV5-1 and TRBJ2-7; 11 bases are a match to TRBD2. This CDR3 is built from 15 residues. Germline trimming cut 2 bases from V and 2 bases from J; bases unmatched to any gene: 3. Germline V gene sequence: CDR1 SGHRS, CDR2 YFSETQ. CDR3 in DNA: TGCGCCAGCAGCTTAGTAGCGGGAGGGCCCTACGAGCAGTACTTC. Protein: CASSLVAGGPYEQYF.

This clonotype came up many times. The V gene is TRBV20-1, the J gene TRBJ1-2; D remains unclear. V lost 5 bases, J lost 1 base, and 14 bases lay in between. The CDR3 length is 14 residues. Looked up from germline, CDR1 is DFQATT and CDR2 is SNEGSKA (reference sequence). The CDR3 coding sequence is TGCAGTGCTCCCATCTCGTACAGTAACTATGGCTACACCTTC. This sequence encodes CSAPISYSNYGYTF.

This clonotype was found a few times. J is TRBJ2-7 and V is TRBV12-3 or TRBV12-4; D perhaps matches TRBD2 (6 bases). V was clipped by 6 bases and J by 4 bases, with 19 bases between them. The CDR3 consists of 15 residues. CDR3 coding DNA: TGTGCCAGCAGCCACACCCTCACGGGAGAGTACGAGCAGTACTTC. Translation gives CASSHTLTGEYEQYF.

The sample holds one count of this clonotype. This clone may be a read error of a much larger clone one base away. J is TRBJ2-3 and V is TRBV5-3; a weak D match, TRBD2 (5 bases). TRBV5-3 is an ORF; its function is uncertain. Trimming removed 3 bases from V and 5 bases from J, with 16 bases in between. The CDR3 extends over 15 amino acids. The CDR3, as DNA: TGTGCCAGAAGCTCGAAACAGCCACGGGGAGATACGCAGTATTTT. This sequence encodes CARSSKQPRGDTQYF.

Ten or more counts support this clonotype. The CDR3 protein is CASSQDLDGHGYTF. CDR3 DNA: TGTGCCAGCAGCCAAGATCTAGATGGCCATGGCTACACCTTC. The V gene is TRBV3-1, the J gene TRBJ1-2; unclear D gene. V was pared by 0 bases and J by 6 bases, with 11 bases between. This CDR3 is 14 amino acids long. Germline lookup yields CDR1 LGHDT and CDR2 YNNKEL (reference sequence).

This clonotype has a count of ten or more. The chain joins TRBV20-1 to TRBJ2-1; TRBD2 matches 9 bases. Trimming at V came to 6 bases and at J to 6 bases, leaving 15 bases not matched to a gene. This CDR3 spans 16 amino acids. The germline CDR1 and CDR2 sequences are DFQATT and SNEGSKA (reference sequence). CDR3 bases: TGCAGTGCCCCCCCGCAACGGGGCGGGAGGGGCAATGAGCAGTTCTTC. This translates into CSAPPQRGGRGNEQFF.

This clonotype was observed many times. V usage is TRBV5-5 and J usage is TRBJ2-1, with 7 bases matching TRBD2. The V and J ends lost 0 bases and 0 bases, in that order; junction bases with no gene match: 3. Germline loops: CDR1 SGHKS, CDR2 YYEKEE (reference sequence). The CDR3 runs 16 residues. The CDR3 here is CASSLERGRSYNEQFF. The DNA of the CDR3 is TGTGCCAGCAGCTTGGAGCGGGGTCGCTCCTACAATGAGCAGTTCTTC.

This clonotype was recorded many times. The chain has TRBV14 and TRBJ2-5; 7 bases map to TRBD2. Germline-derived CDR1 and CDR2 are SGHDN and FVKESK. The CDR3 consists of 16 residues. V was clipped by 1 base and J by 5 bases; unmatched bases: 10. This CDR3 reads CASSQGGRDDWETQYF. The CDR3 nucleotides are TGTGCCAGCAGCCAAGGTGGGAGGGACGATTGGGAGACCCAGTACTTC.

This clonotype was seen repeatedly, ten times or more. The chain employs TRBV27 and TRBJ2-3; weak D call: TRBD1 (6 bases). V lost 3 bases and J lost 2, with 12 bases in between. Germline V gives CDR1 MNHEY, CDR2 SMNVEV (reference sequence). This CDR3 has 15 amino acids. CDR3 in amino acids: CASSFTTGNTDTQYF. The DNA for the CDR3 is TGTGCCAGCAGTTTCACGACAGGTAACACAGATACGCAGTATTTT.

This clonotype was seen many times. This sequence joins TRBV7-6 and TRBJ2-1; D call uncertain. Germline V gene sequence: CDR1 SGHVS, CDR2 FNYEAQ. This CDR3 comprises 14 residues. With 5 bases removed from V and 5 bases from J, the gap between germline ends came to 13 bases. The CDR3 is CASSPEPANNEQFF. Here the CDR3 DNA reads TGTGCCAGCAGCCCCGAGCCGGCAAACAATGAGCAGTTCTTC.